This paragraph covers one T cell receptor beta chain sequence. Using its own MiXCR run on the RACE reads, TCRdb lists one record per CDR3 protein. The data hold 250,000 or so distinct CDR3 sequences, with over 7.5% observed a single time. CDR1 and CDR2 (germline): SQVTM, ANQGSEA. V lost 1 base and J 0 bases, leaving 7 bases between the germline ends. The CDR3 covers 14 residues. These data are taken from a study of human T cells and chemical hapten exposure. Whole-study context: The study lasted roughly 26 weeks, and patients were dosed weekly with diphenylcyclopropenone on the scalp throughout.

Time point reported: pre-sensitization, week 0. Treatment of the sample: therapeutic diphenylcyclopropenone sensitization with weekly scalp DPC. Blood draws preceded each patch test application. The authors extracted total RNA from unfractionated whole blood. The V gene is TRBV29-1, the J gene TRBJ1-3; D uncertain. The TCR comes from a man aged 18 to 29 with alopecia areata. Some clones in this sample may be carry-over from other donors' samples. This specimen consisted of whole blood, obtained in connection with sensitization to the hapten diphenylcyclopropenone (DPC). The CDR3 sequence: CSVEGPFSGNTIYF. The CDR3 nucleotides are TGCAGCGTTGAAGGTCCGTTCTCTGGAAACACCATATATTTT.